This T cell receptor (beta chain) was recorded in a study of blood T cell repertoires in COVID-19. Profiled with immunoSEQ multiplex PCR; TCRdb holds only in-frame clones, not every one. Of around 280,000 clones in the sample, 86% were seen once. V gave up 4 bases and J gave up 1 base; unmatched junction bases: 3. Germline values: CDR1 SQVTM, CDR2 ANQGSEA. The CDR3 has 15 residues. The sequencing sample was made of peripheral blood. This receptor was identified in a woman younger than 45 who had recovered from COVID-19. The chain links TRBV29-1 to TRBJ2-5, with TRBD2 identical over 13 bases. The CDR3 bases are TGCAGCGTTGCGGGACTAGCGGGAACCCAAGAGACCCAGTACTTC. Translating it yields CSVAGLAGTQETQYF.